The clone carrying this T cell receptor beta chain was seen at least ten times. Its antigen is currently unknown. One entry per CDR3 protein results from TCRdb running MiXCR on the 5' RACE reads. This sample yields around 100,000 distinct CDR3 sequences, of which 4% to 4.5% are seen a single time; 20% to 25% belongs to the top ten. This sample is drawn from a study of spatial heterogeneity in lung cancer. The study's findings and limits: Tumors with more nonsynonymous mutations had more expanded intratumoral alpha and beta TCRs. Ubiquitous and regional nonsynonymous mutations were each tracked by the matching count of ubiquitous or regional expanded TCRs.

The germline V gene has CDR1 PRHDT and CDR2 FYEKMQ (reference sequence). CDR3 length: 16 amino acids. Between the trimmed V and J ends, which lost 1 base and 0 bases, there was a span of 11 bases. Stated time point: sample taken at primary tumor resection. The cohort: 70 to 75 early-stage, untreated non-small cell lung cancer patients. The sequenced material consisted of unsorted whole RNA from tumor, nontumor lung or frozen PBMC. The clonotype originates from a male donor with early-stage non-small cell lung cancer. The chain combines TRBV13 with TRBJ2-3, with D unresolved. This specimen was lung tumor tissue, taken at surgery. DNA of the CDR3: TGTGCCAGCAGCTTAGTGTCGCCTACTAGCACAGATACGCAGTATTTT. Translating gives CASSLVSPTSTDTQYF.